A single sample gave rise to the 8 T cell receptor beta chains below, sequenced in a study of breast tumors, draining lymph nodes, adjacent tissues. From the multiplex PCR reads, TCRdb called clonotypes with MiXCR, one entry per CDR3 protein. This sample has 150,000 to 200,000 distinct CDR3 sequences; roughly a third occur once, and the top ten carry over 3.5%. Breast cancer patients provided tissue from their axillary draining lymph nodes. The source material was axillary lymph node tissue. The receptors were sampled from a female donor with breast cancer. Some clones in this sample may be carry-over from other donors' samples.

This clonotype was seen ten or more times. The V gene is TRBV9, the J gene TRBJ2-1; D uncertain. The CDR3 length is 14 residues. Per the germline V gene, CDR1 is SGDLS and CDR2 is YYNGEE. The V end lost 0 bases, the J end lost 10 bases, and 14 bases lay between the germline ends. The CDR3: CASSVVGRASEQFF. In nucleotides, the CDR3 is TGTGCCAGCAGCGTAGTGGGTAGAGCGAGCGAGCAGTTCTTC.

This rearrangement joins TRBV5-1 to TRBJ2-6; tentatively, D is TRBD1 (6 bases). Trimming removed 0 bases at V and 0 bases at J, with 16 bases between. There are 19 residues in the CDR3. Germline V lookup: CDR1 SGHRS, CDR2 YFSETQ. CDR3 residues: CASSLDRVGLCSGANVLTF. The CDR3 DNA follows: TGCGCCAGCAGCTTGGACAGGGTAGGGCTGTGCTCTGGGGCCAACGTCCTGACTTTC.

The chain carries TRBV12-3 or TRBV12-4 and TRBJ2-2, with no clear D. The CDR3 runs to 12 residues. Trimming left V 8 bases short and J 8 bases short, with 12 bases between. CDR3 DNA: TGTGCCAGCCAGCGACCCCTTGGGGAGCTGTTTTTT. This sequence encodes CASQRPLGELFF.

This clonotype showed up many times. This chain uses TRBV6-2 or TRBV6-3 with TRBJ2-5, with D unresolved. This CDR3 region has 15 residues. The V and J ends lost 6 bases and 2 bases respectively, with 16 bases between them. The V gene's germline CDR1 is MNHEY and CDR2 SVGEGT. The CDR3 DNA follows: TGTGCCAGCAGACCGTTACCTCCAGAGCAAGAGACCCAGTACTTC. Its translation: CASRPLPPEQETQYF.

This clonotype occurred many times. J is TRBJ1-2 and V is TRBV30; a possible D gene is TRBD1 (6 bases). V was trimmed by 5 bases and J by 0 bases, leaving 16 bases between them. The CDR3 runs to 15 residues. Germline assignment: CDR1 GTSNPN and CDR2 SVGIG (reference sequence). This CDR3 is CAWDRGGPTNYGYTF. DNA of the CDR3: TGTGCCTGGGACCGAGGGGGGCCCACTAACTATGGCTACACCTTC.

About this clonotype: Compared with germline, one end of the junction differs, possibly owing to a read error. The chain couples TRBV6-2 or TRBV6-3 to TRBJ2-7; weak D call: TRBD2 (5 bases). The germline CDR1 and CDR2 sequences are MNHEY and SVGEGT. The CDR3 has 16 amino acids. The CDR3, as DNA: TGTGCCAGCAGTCACTCTTCCCGGGAAGCTTCCTACGAGCAGTACTTC. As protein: CASSHSSREASYEQYF.

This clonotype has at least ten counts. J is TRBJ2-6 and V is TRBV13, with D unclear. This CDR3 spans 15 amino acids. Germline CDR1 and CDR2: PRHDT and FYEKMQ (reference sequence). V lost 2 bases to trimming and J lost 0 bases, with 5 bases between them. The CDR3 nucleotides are TGTGCCAGCAGCTTAAGACGCTCTGGGGCCAACGTCCTGACTTTC. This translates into CASSLRRSGANVLTF.

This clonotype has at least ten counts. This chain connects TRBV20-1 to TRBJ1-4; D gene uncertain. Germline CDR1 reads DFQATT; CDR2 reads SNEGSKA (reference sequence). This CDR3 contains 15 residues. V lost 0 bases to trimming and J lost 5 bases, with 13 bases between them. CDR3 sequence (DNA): TGCAGTGCTAGAGATCTTCGGCAGTTAAATGAAAAACTGTTTTTT. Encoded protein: CSARDLRQLNEKLFF.